The 20 T cell receptor beta chains reported below all come from one sample, sequenced in a study of T cell changes during pregnancy in multiple sclerosis. The repertoire was sequenced with immunoSEQ multiplex PCR; TCRdb's copy has only in-frame clones and lacks some. The data show roughly 43,000 clones, with 85% to 95% seen just once and more than 0.6% held by the top ten. This sample comprised CD4+ T cells from peripheral blood mononuclear cells, obtained in the third trimester of pregnancy. Receptors originate from a female donor with multiple sclerosis, enrolled in a pregnancy study.

The chain joins TRBV29-1 to TRBJ1-4; maybe TRBD1 (6 bases). The CDR3 runs to 12 residues. Per the germline V gene, CDR1 is SQVTM and CDR2 is ANQGSEA. V was shortened by 7 bases and J by 8 bases, with 14 bases between the two germline ends. The CDR3 region is CSARDNGEKLFF. The CDR3 DNA follows: TGCAGCGCCCGGGACAATGGGGAAAAACTGTTTTTT.

The gene calls are TRBV7-9 and TRBJ2-7, with a tentative D call TRBD2 (6 bases). The germline CDR1 and CDR2 sequences are SEHNR and FQNEAQ (reference sequence). V shed 0 bases and J shed 3 bases, with 15 bases lying between them. The CDR3 consists of 16 residues. The CDR3, as DNA: TGTGCCAGCAGCTTAGCGGCCGGGACTTCCATCTACGAGCAGTACTTC. It codes for CASSLAAGTSIYEQYF.

The chain employs TRBV7-9 and TRBJ2-1, with 8 bases lining up with TRBD1. CDR1 is SEHNR and CDR2 is FQNEAQ in the germline V gene (reference sequence). The V segment lost 11 bases and the J segment 5 bases; nucleotides outside the gene matches: 14. The CDR3 extends over 15 amino acids. CDR3 sequence: CAGKPGQVHNNEQFF. DNA for the CDR3: TGTGCCGGCAAGCCGGGACAGGTACATAACAATGAGCAGTTCTTC.

V gene TRBV2 combines with J gene TRBJ1-3, with 7 bases aligning to TRBD1. After removal of 4 bases from V and 0 bases from J, the junction contained 3 bases not matched to a gene. The germline gives CDR1 SNHLY, CDR2 FYNNEI. CDR3 length: 15 residues. The CDR3 region is CASSGQGYSGNTIYF. The DNA of the CDR3 is TGTGCCAGCAGTGGACAGGGCTACTCTGGAAACACCATATATTTT.

The J gene is TRBJ1-5, the V gene TRBV7-2; D might be TRBD1 (5 bases). Germline CDR1 SGHTA, CDR2 FQGNSA. The CDR3 is made up of 14 amino acids. Trimming removed 5 bases from V and 3 bases from J, with 11 bases in between. The CDR3: CASSRGGVNQPQHF. DNA for the CDR3: TGTGCCAGCAGCCGGGGGGGGGTCAATCAGCCCCAGCATTTT.

The rearrangement joins TRBV9 to TRBJ2-1; TRBD2 aligns across 7 bases. This CDR3 region has 15 residues. Trimming removed 3 bases from V and 7 bases from J; junction bases left unmatched: 10. Germline CDR1 reads SGDLS; CDR2 reads YYNGEE. The CDR3, as DNA: TGTGCCAGCAGCGAGGGATCGGGAGGCATAAATGAGCAGTTCTTC. Amino acid sequence: CASSEGSGGINEQFF.

V and J are TRBV2 and TRBJ2-7, with D hard to call. This CDR3 is built from 11 residues. V shed 7 bases and J shed 1 base, with 5 bases lying between them. Per germline, CDR1 SNHLY and CDR2 FYNNEI. The CDR3 region has the DNA TGTGCCAGCACCCGGTCCTACGAGCAGTACTTC. Its translation is CASTRSYEQYF.

J is TRBJ2-3 and V is TRBV10-3; TRBD1 aligns across 8 bases. Germline lookup yields CDR1 ENHRY and CDR2 SYGVKD. V lost 2 bases, J lost 2 bases, and 3 bases stayed unmatched. CDR3 length: 15 residues. The CDR3 spells CAISEGGQATDTQYF. CDR3 in DNA: TGTGCCATCAGTGAGGGGGGACAGGCCACAGATACGCAGTATTTT.

This chain links TRBV6-6 with TRBJ1-4; the D gene is possibly TRBD1 (6 bases). Germline lookup yields CDR1 MNHNY and CDR2 SVGAGI (reference sequence). V lost 10 bases to trimming and J lost 8 bases, with 14 bases between them. The CDR3 extends over 12 amino acids. The CDR3 bases are TGTGCCACCTCCGGACAGTTAGAAAAACTGTTTTTT. Amino acids: CATSGQLEKLFF.

V and J are TRBV7-8 and TRBJ1-4, with 7 bases fitting TRBD1. The CDR3 spans 13 residues. Unmatched junction bases numbered 0, after V lost 4 bases and J lost 4 bases. CDR1 and CDR2 (germline): SGHVS, FQNEAQ. This chain's CDR3 is CASSWDSNEKLFF. In nucleotides, the CDR3 is TGTGCCAGCAGCTGGGACAGTAATGAAAAACTGTTTTTT.

This sequence joins TRBV5-1 and TRBJ2-2, with TRBD2 matching 7 bases. V trimming: 2 bases; J trimming: 4 bases; junction bases outside the gene matches: 8. This CDR3 is 16 amino acids long. In germline, CDR1 is SGHRS, CDR2 YFSETQ. CDR3 nucleotide sequence: TGCGCCAGCAGCTTAAGAGGGAGGGCCAGCACCGGGGAGCTGTTTTTT. Translating it yields CASSLRGRASTGELFF.

The chain is built from TRBV10-3 and TRBJ2-3, with 15 bases fitting TRBD2. The germline CDR1 and CDR2 sequences are ENHRY and SYGVKD. The CDR3 extends over 14 amino acids. Unmatched junction bases numbered 3, after V lost 10 bases and J lost 4 bases. The CDR3: CASGTSGGPDTQYF. CDR3 bases: TGTGCCAGCGGGACTAGCGGGGGGCCAGATACGCAGTATTTT.

This sequence joins TRBV5-1 and TRBJ2-1; maybe TRBD2 (6 bases). Trimming took off 4 bases at V and 0 bases at J, with 11 bases between the two ends. CDR1 SGHRS and CDR2 YFSETQ come from the germline V gene. The CDR3 extends over 15 amino acids. The CDR3 sequence: CASSLETSSYNEQFF. CDR3 bases: TGCGCCAGCAGCCTCGAGACTAGCTCCTACAATGAGCAGTTCTTC.

This chain joins TRBV1 and TRBJ1-5; the table's D call, TRBD1, has no DNA check behind it. TRBV1 constitutes a pseudogene. The length of the CDR3 is 19 residues. The DNA for the CDR3 is TGCACCAGCAGCCAACCCCCCGAGGGGCAGGGGGCTTGGAATCAGCCCCAGCATTTT. Translated: CTSSQPPEGQGAWNQPQHF.

The rearrangement links TRBV7-6 to TRBJ2-3, with 7 bases aligning to TRBD2. Germline V gene data show CDR1 as SGHVS and CDR2 as FNYEAQ. The CDR3 has 15 residues. V dropped 3 bases and J dropped 2; count of bases not matched to a gene: 5. The CDR3 DNA is TGTGCCAGCAGCTTCGGCGGGAGTTACACAGATACGCAGTATTTT. Translation gives CASSFGGSYTDTQYF.

V is TRBV7-9 and J is TRBJ2-7; 7 nucleotides align to TRBD1. This CDR3 is 16 amino acids long. With 7 bases clipped from V and 1 base from J, the junction kept 13 bases outside the gene matches. In germline, CDR1 is SEHNR, CDR2 FQNEAQ (reference sequence). The CDR3 here is CASTIGTAKISYEQYF. Here the CDR3 DNA reads TGTGCCAGCACCATCGGGACAGCTAAAATTTCCTACGAGCAGTACTTC.

The chain links TRBV7-2 to TRBJ1-5, with D possibly being TRBD1 (5 bases). V dropped 2 bases and J dropped 7 bases, with 12 bases sitting between them. Germline V lookup: CDR1 SGHTA, CDR2 FQGNSA. There are 14 residues in the CDR3. CDR3 sequence: CASSLKAGYQPQHF. The CDR3 nucleotides are TGTGCCAGCAGCTTAAAGGCAGGGTACCAGCCCCAGCATTTT.

The chain joins TRBV5-1 to TRBJ1-1, with unresolved D. Germline CDR1 reads SGHRS; CDR2 reads YFSETQ. This CDR3 has 13 amino acids. V lost 4 bases and J 1 base, leaving 8 bases between the germline ends. This CDR3 is CASSPSPNTEAFF. The CDR3 DNA is TGCGCCAGCAGCCCATCCCCGAACACTGAAGCTTTCTTT.

The V gene is TRBV6-1, the J gene TRBJ1-1, with TRBD1 matching over 7 bases. In germline, CDR1 is MNHNS, CDR2 SASEGT. The V segment lost 7 bases and the J segment 0 bases; nucleotides outside the gene matches: 8. The CDR3 covers 15 residues. CDR3 residues: CASIPRGVLNTEAFF. DNA of the CDR3: TGTGCCAGCATACCCAGGGGGGTTTTGAACACTGAAGCTTTCTTT.

The chain carries TRBV18 and TRBJ1-6; D not certain. This CDR3 is 17 amino acids long. CDR1 and CDR2 (germline): KGHSH, LQKENI. Trimming stripped 3 bases from V and 9 bases from J, with 21 bases between. CDR3 DNA sequence: TGTGCCAGCTCACCTACAACTATGTTCTCGGGAGGTTCACCCCTCCACTTT. Encoded protein: CASSPTTMFSGGSPLHF. The full variable domain, with the rest looked up from reference TRBV18 and TRBJ1-6, is NAGVMQNPRHLVRRRGQEARLRCSPMKGHSHVYWYRQLPEEGLKFMVYLQKENIIDESGMPKERFSAEFPKEGPSILRIQQVVRGDSAAYFCASSPTTMFSGGSPLHFGNGTRLTVT.